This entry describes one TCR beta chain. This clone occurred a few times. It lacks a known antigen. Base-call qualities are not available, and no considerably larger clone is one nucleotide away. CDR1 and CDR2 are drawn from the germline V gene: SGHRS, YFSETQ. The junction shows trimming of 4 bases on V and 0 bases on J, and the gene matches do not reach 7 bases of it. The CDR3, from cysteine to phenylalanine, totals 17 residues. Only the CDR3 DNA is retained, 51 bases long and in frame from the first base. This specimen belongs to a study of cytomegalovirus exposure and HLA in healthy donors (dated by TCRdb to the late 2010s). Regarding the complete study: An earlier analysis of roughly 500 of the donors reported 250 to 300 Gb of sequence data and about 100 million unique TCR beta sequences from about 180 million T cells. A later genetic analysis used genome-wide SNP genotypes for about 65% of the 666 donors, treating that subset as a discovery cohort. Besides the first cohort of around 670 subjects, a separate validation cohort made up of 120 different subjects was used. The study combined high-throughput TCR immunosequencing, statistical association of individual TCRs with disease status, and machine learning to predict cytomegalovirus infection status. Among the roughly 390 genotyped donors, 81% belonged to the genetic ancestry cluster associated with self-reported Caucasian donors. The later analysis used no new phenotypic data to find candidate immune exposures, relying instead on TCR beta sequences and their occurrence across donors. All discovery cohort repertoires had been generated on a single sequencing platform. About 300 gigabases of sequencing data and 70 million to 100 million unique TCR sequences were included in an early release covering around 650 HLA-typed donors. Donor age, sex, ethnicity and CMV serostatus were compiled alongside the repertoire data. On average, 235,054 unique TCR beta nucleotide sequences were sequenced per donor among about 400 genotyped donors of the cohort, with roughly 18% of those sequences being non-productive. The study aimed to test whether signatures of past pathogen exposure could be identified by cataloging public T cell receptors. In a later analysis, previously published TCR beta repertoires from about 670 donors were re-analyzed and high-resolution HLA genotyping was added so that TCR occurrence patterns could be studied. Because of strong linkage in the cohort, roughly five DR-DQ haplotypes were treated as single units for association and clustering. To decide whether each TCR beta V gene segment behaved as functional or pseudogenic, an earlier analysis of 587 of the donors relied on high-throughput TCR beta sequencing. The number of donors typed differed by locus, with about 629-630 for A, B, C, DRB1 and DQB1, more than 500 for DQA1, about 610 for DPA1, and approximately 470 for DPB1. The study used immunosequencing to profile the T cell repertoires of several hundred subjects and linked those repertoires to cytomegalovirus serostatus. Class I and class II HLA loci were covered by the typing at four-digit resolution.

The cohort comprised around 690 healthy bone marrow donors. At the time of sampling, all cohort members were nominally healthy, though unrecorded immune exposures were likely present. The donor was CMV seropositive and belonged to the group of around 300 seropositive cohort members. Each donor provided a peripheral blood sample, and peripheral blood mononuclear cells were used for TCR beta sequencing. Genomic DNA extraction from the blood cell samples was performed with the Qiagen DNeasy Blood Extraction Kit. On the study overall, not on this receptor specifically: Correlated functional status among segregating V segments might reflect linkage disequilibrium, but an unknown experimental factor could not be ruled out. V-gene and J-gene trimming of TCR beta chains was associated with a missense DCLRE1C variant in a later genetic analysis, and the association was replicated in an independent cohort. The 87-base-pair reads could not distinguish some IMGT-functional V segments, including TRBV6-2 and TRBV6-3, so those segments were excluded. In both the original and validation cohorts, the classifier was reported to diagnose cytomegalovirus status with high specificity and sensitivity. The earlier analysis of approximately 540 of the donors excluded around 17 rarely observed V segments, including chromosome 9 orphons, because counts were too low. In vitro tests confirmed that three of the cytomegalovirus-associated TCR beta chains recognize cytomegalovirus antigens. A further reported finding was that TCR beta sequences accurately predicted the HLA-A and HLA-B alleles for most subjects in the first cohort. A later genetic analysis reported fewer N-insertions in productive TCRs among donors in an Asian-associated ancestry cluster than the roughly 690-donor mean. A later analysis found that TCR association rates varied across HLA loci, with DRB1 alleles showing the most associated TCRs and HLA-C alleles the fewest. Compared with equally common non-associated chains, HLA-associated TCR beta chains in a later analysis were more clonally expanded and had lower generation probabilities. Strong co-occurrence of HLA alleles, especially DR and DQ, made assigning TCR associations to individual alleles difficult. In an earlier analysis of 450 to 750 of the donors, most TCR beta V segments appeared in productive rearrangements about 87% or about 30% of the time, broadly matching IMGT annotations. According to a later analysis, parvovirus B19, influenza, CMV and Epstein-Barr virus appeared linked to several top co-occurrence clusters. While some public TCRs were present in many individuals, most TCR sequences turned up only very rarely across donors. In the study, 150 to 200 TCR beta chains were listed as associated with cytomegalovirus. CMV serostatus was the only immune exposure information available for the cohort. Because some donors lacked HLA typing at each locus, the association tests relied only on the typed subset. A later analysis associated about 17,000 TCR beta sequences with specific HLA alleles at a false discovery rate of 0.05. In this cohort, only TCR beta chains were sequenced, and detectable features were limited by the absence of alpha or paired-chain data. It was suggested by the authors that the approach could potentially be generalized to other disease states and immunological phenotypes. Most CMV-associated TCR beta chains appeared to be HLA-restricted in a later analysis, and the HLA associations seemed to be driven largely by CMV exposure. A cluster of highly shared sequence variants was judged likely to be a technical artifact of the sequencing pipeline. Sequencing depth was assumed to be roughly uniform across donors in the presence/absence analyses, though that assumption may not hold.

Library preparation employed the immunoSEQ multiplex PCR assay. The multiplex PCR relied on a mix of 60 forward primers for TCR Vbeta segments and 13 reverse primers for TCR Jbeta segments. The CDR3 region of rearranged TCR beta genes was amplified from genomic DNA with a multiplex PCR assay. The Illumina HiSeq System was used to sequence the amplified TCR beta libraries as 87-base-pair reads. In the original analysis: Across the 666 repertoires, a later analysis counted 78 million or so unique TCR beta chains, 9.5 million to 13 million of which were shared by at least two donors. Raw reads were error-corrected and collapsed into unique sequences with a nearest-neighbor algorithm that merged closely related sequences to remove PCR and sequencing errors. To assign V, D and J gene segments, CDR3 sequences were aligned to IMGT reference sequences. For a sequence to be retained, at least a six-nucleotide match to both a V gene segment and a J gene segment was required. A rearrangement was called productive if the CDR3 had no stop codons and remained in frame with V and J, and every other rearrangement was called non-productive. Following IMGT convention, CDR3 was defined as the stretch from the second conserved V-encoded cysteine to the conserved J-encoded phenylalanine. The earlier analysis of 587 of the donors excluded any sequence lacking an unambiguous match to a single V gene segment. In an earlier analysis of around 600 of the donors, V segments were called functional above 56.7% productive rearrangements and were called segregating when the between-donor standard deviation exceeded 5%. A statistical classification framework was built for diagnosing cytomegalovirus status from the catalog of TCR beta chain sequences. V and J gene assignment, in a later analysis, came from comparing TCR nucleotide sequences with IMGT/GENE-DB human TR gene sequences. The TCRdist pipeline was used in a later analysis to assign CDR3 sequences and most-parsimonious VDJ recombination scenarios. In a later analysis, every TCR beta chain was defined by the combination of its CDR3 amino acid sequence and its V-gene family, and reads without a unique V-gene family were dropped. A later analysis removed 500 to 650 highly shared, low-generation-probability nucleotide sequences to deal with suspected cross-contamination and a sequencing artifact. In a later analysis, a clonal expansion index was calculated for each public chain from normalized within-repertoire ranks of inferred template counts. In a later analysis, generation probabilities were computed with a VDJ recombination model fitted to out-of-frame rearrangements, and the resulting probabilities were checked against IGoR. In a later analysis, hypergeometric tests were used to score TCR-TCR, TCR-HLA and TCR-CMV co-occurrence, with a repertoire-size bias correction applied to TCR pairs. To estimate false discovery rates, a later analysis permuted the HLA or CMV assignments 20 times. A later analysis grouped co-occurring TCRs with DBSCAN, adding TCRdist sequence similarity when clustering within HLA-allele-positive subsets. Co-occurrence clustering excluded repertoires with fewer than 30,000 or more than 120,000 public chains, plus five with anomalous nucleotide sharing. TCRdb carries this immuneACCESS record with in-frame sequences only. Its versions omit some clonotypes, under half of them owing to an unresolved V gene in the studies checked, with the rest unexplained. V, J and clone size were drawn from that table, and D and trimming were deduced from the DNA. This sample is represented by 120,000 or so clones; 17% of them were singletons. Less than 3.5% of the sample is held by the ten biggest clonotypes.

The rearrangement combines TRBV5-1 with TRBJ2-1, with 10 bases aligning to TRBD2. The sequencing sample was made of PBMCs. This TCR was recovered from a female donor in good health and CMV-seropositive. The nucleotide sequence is TGCGCCAGCAGCGCGTTAAGCGGGGGGGCCTCCTACAATGAGCAGTTCTTC. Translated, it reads CASSALSGGASYNEQFF.